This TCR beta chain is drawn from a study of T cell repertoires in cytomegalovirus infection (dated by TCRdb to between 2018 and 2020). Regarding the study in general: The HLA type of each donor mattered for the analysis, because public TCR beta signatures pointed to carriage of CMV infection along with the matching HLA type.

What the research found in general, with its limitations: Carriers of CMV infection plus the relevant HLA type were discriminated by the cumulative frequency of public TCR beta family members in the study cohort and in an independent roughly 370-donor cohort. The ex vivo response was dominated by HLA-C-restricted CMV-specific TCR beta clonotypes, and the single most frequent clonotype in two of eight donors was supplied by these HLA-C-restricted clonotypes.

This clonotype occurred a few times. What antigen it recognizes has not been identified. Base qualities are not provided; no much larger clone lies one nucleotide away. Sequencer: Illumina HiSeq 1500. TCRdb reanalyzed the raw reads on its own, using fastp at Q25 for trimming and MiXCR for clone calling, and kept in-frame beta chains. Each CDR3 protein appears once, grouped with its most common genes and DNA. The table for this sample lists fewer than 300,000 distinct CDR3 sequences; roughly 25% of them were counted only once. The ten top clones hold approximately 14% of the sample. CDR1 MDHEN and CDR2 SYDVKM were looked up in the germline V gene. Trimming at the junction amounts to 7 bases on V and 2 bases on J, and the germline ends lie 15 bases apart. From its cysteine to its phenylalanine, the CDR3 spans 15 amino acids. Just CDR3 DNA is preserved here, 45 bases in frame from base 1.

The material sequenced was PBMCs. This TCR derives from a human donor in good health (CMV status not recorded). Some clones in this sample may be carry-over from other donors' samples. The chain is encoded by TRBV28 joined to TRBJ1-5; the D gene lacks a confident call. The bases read TGTGCCAGCATAGCCCTTTACGGGGGCAATCAGCCCCAGCATTTT. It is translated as CASIALYGGNQPQHF.